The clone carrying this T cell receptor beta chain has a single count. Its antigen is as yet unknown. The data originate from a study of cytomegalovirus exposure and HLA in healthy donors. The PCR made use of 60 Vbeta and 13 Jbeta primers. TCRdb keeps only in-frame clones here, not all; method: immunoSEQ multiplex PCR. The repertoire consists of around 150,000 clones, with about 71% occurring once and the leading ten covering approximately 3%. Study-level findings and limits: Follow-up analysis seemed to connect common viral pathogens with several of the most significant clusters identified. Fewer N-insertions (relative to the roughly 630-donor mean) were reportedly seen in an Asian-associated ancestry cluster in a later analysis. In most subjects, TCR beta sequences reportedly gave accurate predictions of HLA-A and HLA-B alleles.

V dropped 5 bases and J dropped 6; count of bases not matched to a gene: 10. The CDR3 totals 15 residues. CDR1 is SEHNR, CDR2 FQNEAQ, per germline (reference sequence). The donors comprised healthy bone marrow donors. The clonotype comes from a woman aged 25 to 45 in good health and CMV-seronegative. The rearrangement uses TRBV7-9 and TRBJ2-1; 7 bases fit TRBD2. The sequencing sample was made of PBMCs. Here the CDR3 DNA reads TGTGCCAGCAGCCACCTAGTGTGGGGGGGCAATGAGCAGTTCTTC. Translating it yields CASSHLVWGGNEQFF.